Included here is one TCR beta chain sequence, with context. No antigen is known for it. In the PCR, 60 Vbeta and 13 Jbeta primers were used. Clones were sequenced by immunoSEQ multiplex PCR, and TCRdb holds only the in-frame ones, with some missing. The sample records fewer than 25,000 clones, roughly four fifths being singletons. This record belongs to a study of cytomegalovirus exposure and HLA in healthy donors. Study-wide points: On later analysis, the bulk of CMV-associated TCR beta chains appeared to be HLA-restricted.

V was clipped by 1 base and J by 0 bases, with 15 bases between them. The CDR3 sequence is 17 residues long. The germline gives CDR1 KGHSH, CDR2 LQKENI. Source material: PBMCs. The gene calls are TRBV18 and TRBJ1-1, with D perhaps TRBD1 (6 bases). This TCR was recovered from a human donor in good health. The CDR3 is CASSPLDRSMVNTEAFF. The CDR3 DNA follows: TGTGCCAGCTCACCACTGGACAGAAGCATGGTGAACACTGAAGCTTTCTTT.